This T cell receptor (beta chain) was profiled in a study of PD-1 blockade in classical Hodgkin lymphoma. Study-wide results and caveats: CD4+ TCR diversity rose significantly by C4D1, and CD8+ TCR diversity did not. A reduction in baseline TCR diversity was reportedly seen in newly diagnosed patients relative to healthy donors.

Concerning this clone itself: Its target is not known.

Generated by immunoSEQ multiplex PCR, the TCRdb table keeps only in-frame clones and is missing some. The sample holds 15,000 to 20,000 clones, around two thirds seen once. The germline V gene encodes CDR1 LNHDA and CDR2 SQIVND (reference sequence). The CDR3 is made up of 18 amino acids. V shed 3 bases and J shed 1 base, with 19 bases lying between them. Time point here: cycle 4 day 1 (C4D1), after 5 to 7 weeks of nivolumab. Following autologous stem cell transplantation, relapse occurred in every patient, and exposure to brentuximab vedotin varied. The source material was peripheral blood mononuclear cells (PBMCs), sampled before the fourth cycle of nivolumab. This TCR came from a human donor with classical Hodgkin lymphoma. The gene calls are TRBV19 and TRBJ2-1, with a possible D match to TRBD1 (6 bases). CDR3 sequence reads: CASSIPHLKGESYNEQFF. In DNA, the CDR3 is TGTGCCAGTAGTATTCCCCACCTTAAGGGGGAGTCCTACAATGAGCAGTTCTTC.